Sequencing of this T cell receptor (beta chain) was carried out in a study of persistence of HIV-infected CD4 T cells. Study context: Donors had been on suppressive ART for a median of roughly 8 years.

Comment on this clone: Antigen unknown.

Germline CDR1 reads SGHRS; CDR2 reads YFSETQ. The CDR3 totals 14 residues. V was pared by 0 bases and J by 13 bases, with 19 bases between. The immunoSEQ assay was version 4, run in survey mode. The repertoire was sequenced with immunoSEQ multiplex PCR; TCRdb's copy has only in-frame clones and lacks some. The sample carries about 16,000 clones, less than 70% recorded once. Study outcomes and limitations: CMV- and Gag-responding cells had lower TCRbeta richness than CD3/CD28-responding cells.

Lysates of CMV-infected fibroblasts at around 9.1 ug/mL stimulated these cells. Sorting selected CD4+ T cells upregulating both CD40 ligand and CD69. This rearrangement joins TRBV5-1 to TRBJ1-1; D is perhaps TRBD1 (5 bases). The sample was CD4+ T cells sorted from PBMCs after roughly 19-hour stimulation, taken from a patient who received antiretroviral therapy. The sequence was collected from an adult woman with HIV who was CMV-seropositive. The chain's CDR3 is CASSLVGLQGGGFF. Written as DNA, the CDR3 is TGCGCCAGCAGCTTGGTTGGCCTCCAGGGTGGGGGTTTCTTT.